The 22 T cell receptor beta chains given below trace back to one sample, sequenced in a study of blood T cell repertoires in COVID-19. Sequenced by immunoSEQ multiplex PCR; TCRdb stores in-frame clones only, minus some. The sample lists some 76,000 clones; 65% to 85% were seen once. Sequencing was carried out using peripheral blood. The source is a man aged 45 to 65 with COVID-19, enrolled during active disease.

This chain links TRBV24-1 with TRBJ2-1; D might be TRBD2 (6 bases). The CDR3 loop spans 16 amino acids. Germline loops: CDR1 KGHDR, CDR2 SFDVKD. Trimming removed 6 bases from V and 0 bases from J, with 14 bases in between. CDR3 DNA: TGTGCCACCAGTAACAGGCTGGGGGGCTCCTACAATGAGCAGTTCTTC. This gives the protein CATSNRLGGSYNEQFF.

The CDR3 nucleotides are TGTGCCAGCAGTAGGGGACTAGCGGGAAGCACAGATACGCAGTATTTT. This sequence encodes CASSRGLAGSTDTQYF. V and J are TRBV6-6 and TRBJ2-3, with TRBD2 matching 13 bases. J was trimmed by 0 bases and V by 5 bases; bases with no gene match: 2. The germline CDR1 and CDR2 sequences are MNHNY and SVGAGI (reference sequence). The CDR3 is made up of 16 amino acids.

This chain links TRBV2 with TRBJ1-1; tentative D call: TRBD1 (6 bases). Germline CDR1 and CDR2: SNHLY and FYNNEI. The CDR3 is made up of 14 amino acids. V lost 6 bases and J lost 2, with 13 bases in between. CDR3 sequence: CASRKWTDNTEAFF. DNA of the CDR3: TGTGCCAGCAGGAAGTGGACAGACAACACTGAAGCTTTCTTT.

The chain recombines TRBV4-1 with TRBJ1-5; D ambiguous. The V end was cut by 6 bases, the J end by 0 bases, with 6 bases between. The CDR3 is made up of 13 amino acids. CDR1 and CDR2 (germline): MGHRA, YSYEKL. CDR3 in amino acids: CASSLNSNQPQHF. DNA of the CDR3: TGCGCCAGCAGTCTAAATAGCAATCAGCCCCAGCATTTT.

Remarks on this clone: The junction differs from germline at one of its ends, possibly a read error. The chain uses TRBV5-1 and TRBJ2-1, with 12 bases matching TRBD2. The V gene's germline CDR1 is SGHRS and CDR2 YFSETQ. The CDR3 length is 15 residues. CDR3 loop: CASRLELAGGGEQFF. Here the CDR3 DNA reads TGCGCCAGCAGATTGGAACTAGCGGGAGGCGGTGAGCAGTTCTTC.

The CDR3 protein is CAIRASGMSDGYTF. CDR3 nucleotides: TGTGCCATCAGGGCTTCGGGGATGTCGGATGGCTACACCTTC. The chain carries TRBV10-3 and TRBJ1-2; D call uncertain. Germline V gene lookup returns CDR1 ENHRY and CDR2 SYGVKD. The CDR3 runs to 14 residues. The ends were cut back, 6 bases at V and 6 bases at J, with 17 bases in the middle.

V is TRBV6-6 and J is TRBJ2-5; 10 positions match TRBD1. V dropped 1 base and J dropped 0; count of bases not matched to a gene: 2. This CDR3 region has 16 residues. Germline assignment: CDR1 MNHNY and CDR2 SVGAGI (reference sequence). The CDR3 DNA reads TGTGCCAGCAGTTACTGGGACAGGGGTGACCAAGAGACCCAGTACTTC. Its translation is CASSYWDRGDQETQYF.

The rearrangement joins TRBV5-4 to TRBJ2-5, with TRBD2 identical over 7 bases. The ends lost 0 bases at V and 5 bases at J; junction bases unmatched: 4. Germline values: CDR1 SGHNT, CDR2 YYREEE (reference sequence). CDR3 length equals 14 residues. The CDR3 DNA sequence: TGTGCCAGCAGCTTGGAGGTTAGCGGGGAGACCCAGTACTTC. Its translation is CASSLEVSGETQYF.

The chain joins TRBV4-1 to TRBJ2-1; 10 bases are a match to TRBD2. With V trimmed by 2 bases and J by 5 bases, 9 bases remained unmatched. The CDR3 totals 17 residues. Germline loops: CDR1 MGHRA, CDR2 YSYEKL. CDR3 in amino acids: CASSQLAGAYQDNEQFF. Here the CDR3 DNA reads TGCGCCAGCAGCCAACTAGCGGGAGCCTACCAAGACAATGAGCAGTTCTTC.

Concerning this clone itself: Other DNA sequences in the sample encode the same CDR3. This sequence joins TRBV28 and TRBJ2-7, with D perhaps TRBD1 (5 bases). CDR3 size: 14 residues. V gave up 2 bases and J gave up 3 bases, with 11 bases separating them. Per germline, CDR1 MDHEN and CDR2 SYDVKM. CDR3 DNA: TGTGCCAGCAGTTTACAGGGAAGCAGCTACGAGCAGTACTTC. Its translation is CASSLQGSSYEQYF.

This clone has a single count. The gene calls are TRBV14 and TRBJ2-7; D is ambiguous. CDR1 and CDR2 (germline): SGHDN, FVKESK. The CDR3 has 14 residues. V was shortened by 2 bases and J by 2 bases, with 10 bases between the two germline ends. Here the CDR3 reads CASSQFSPTYEQYF. The CDR3 coding sequence is TGTGCCAGCAGCCAATTCTCACCTACCTACGAGCAGTACTTC.

This rearrangement joins TRBV6-2 or TRBV6-3 to TRBJ2-1; TRBD2 is a possible D gene (6 bases). CDR1 is MNHEY and CDR2 is SVGEGT in the germline V gene. V lost 5 bases and J lost 6, with 14 bases in between. This CDR3 has 14 amino acids. CDR3 loop: CASSARPSVNEQFF. For the CDR3, the DNA is TGTGCCAGCAGTGCGCGTCCTAGCGTCAATGAGCAGTTCTTC.

The rearrangement uses TRBV5-4 and TRBJ2-5; D is perhaps TRBD1 (5 bases). The CDR3 covers 15 residues. Germline V gene lookup returns CDR1 SGHNT and CDR2 YYREEE (reference sequence). The ends were cut back, 1 base at V and 1 base at J, with 11 bases in the middle. The CDR3 nucleotides are TGTGCCAGCAGCTTGAGGCAGGGTGGCCAAGAGACCCAGTACTTC. The encoded protein is CASSLRQGGQETQYF.

This clone was found once. The chain joins TRBV7-3 to TRBJ2-1, with 7 bases lining up with TRBD2. V gave up 2 bases and J gave up 6 bases; unmatched junction bases: 1. The CDR3 loop spans 13 amino acids. Germline V lookup: CDR1 SGHTA, CDR2 FQGTGA. CDR3 amino acids: CASSLGGSNEQFF. CDR3 nucleotide sequence: TGTGCCAGCAGCTTAGGCGGGAGCAATGAGCAGTTCTTC.

This clone was seen a handful of times. The chain couples TRBV29-1 to TRBJ1-2; D is ambiguous. The CDR3 is 14 amino acids. The germline gives CDR1 SQVTM, CDR2 ANQGSEA. V was shortened by 0 bases and J by 2 bases, with 10 bases between the two germline ends. The CDR3 spells CSVEDPGENYGYTF. CDR3 coding DNA: TGCAGCGTTGAAGATCCAGGCGAGAACTATGGCTACACCTTC.

The CDR3 spells CATSDFSSTDTQYF. The CDR3 DNA is TGTGCCACCTCGGACTTTTCTAGCACAGATACGCAGTATTTT. V usage is TRBV25-1 and J usage is TRBJ2-3; TRBD2 might be the D (5 bases). The CDR3 is 14 residues long. Trimming removed 10 bases at V and 0 bases at J, with 14 bases between. The germline V gene has CDR1 MGHDK and CDR2 SYGVNS.

This clone has only a few counts. This chain connects TRBV9 to TRBJ1-6; D may be TRBD1 (5 bases). This CDR3 has 15 amino acids. From germline, CDR1 is SGDLS and CDR2 YYNGEE. V was clipped by 6 bases and J by 2 bases, with 12 bases between them. The CDR3 loop reads CASTRSGTYNSPLHF. CDR3 in DNA: TGTGCCAGCACCCGGTCAGGGACCTATAATTCACCCCTCCACTTT.

This chain joins TRBV4-1 and TRBJ1-5; D perhaps matches TRBD1 (6 bases). Germline CDR1 reads MGHRA; CDR2 reads YSYEKL. This CDR3 has 16 amino acids. With 4 bases removed from V and 5 bases from J, the gap between germline ends came to 18 bases. CDR3 loop: CASSRQYREGDQPQHF. The CDR3 DNA reads TGCGCCAGCAGCCGCCAATACAGGGAGGGCGATCAGCCCCAGCATTTT.

The chain combines TRBV18 with TRBJ2-1; D unresolved. Per the germline V gene, CDR1 is KGHSH and CDR2 is LQKENI. V was clipped by 0 bases and J by 2 bases, with 8 bases between them. This CDR3 is built from 15 residues. The DNA for the CDR3 is TGTGCCAGCTCACCACCGGTCACACCCTACAATGAGCAGTTCTTC. The encoded protein is CASSPPVTPYNEQFF. The full variable domain, its missing parts supplied by reference TRBV18 and TRBJ2-1, is NAGVMQNPRHLVRRRGQEARLRCSPMKGHSHVYWYRQLPEEGLKFMVYLQKENIIDESGMPKERFSAEFPKEGPSILRIQQVVRGDSAAYFCASSPPVTPYNEQFFGPGTRLTVL.

The chain joins TRBV15 to TRBJ2-4; D is unclear. Trimming shortened V by 0 bases and J by 0 bases, and 18 bases separated the two germline ends. CDR1 LNHNV and CDR2 YYDKDF come from the germline V gene (reference sequence). This CDR3 is built from 19 residues. The CDR3 sequence is CATSRDQYGLSLAKNIQYF. CDR3 sequence (DNA): TGTGCCACCAGCAGAGATCAGTACGGGTTGAGCCTAGCCAAAAACATTCAGTACTTC.

The CDR3 loop reads CSVEDIGDRERTEAFF. CDR3 DNA sequence: TGCAGCGTTGAAGATATAGGGGACAGGGAAAGGACTGAAGCTTTCTTT. This chain links TRBV29-1 with TRBJ1-1, with 9 bases matching TRBD1. The V gene end was trimmed by 0 bases and the J gene end by 5 bases; junction bases not matched to a gene: 10. The CDR3 has 16 amino acids. Germline CDR1 and CDR2: SQVTM and ANQGSEA.

In the case of this clone: This sample also contains other DNA sequences that code for the same CDR3. The CDR3 coding sequence is TGTGCCAGCAGCGCCGGACAGGCTAACTATGGCTACACCTTC. Translating it yields CASSAGQANYGYTF. The V call is TRBV5-5, the J call TRBJ1-2; TRBD1 agrees at 7 bases. J was trimmed by 0 bases and V by 4 bases; bases with no gene match: 3. The CDR3 extends over 14 amino acids. Germline loops: CDR1 SGHKS, CDR2 YYEKEE (reference sequence).